Below are 21 T cell receptor beta chains sequenced from a single sample in a study of response to subunit inactivated influenza vaccine. TCRdb reanalysed the RT-PCR reads using MiXCR and keeps one entry per CDR3 protein. The sample includes 150,000 to 200,000 distinct CDR3 sequences, roughly 12% of them seen just once. A further study also used this sample, focusing on T cells expressing NK-cell markers. From that report: Production of TCR beta cDNA relied on 5'RACE template switching with UMIs.

This specimen was CD8+ T cells sorted from PBMCs, taken approximately 12 days after vaccination. These receptors all stem from a man in his forties or fifties who received an inactivated influenza vaccine.

The V call is TRBV29-1, the J call TRBJ2-7; D tentatively reads TRBD1 or TRBD2 (6 bases each). The V and J ends lost 6 bases and 1 base respectively, with 13 bases between them. The CDR3 is 13 residues long. In germline, CDR1 is SQVTM, CDR2 ANQGSEA. Written as DNA, the CDR3 is TGCAGCGTGAGGGGGGTGGAATCCTACGAGCAGTACTTC. Its translation: CSVRGVESYEQYF.

This clonotype was seen a handful of times. This could be a read error, since a much larger clone is one nucleotide away. The chain has TRBV5-5 and TRBJ2-2; D is perhaps TRBD2 (5 bases). Germline lookup yields CDR1 SGHKS and CDR2 YYEKEE (reference sequence). This CDR3 spans 13 amino acids. CDR3 protein: CASSLVRTGELVF. CDR3 sequence (DNA): TGTGCCAGCAGCTTGGTCAGGACCGGGGAGCTGGTTTTT.

The chain has TRBV7-9 and TRBJ2-1; weak D call: TRBD2 (6 bases). V was pared by 4 bases and J by 6 bases, with 19 bases between. The CDR3 contains 16 residues. CDR1 and CDR2 from the germline V gene are SEHNR and FQNEAQ (reference sequence). The CDR3 nucleotides read TGTGCCAGCAGCTCCCGGGCGAATAGCGGCTTCAATGAGCAGTTCTTC. It is translated as CASSSRANSGFNEQFF.

This clonotype was seen ten or more times. The chain combines TRBV29-1 with TRBJ1-2, with 8 bases lining up with TRBD1. V shed 6 bases and J 6 bases; nucleotides not matched to a gene: 12. The CDR3 length is 14 residues. In germline, CDR1 is SQVTM, CDR2 ANQGSEA. The CDR3 nucleotides are TGCAGCGTCTACGAGGAGGGGACAGGACATGGCTACACCTTC. This gives the protein CSVYEEGTGHGYTF.

J is TRBJ2-1 and V is TRBV4-3; no firm D call. Trimming left V 1 base short and J 5 bases short, with 12 bases between. The CDR3 loop spans 15 amino acids. The germline CDR1 and CDR2 sequences are LGHNA and YSLEER. The CDR3 here is CASSQVVLVNNEQFF. The CDR3 DNA is TGCGCCAGCAGCCAAGTGGTGCTAGTTAACAATGAGCAGTTCTTC.

V gene TRBV28 combines with J gene TRBJ1-1; a weak D match, TRBD1 (6 bases). The CDR3 runs 14 residues. Trimming took 2 bases from V and 5 from J, leaving 12 bases between them. Germline CDR1 is MDHEN and CDR2 is SYDVKM. CDR3 amino acids: CASSLRGGGTEAFF. CDR3 in DNA: TGTGCCAGCAGTTTAAGGGGGGGCGGGACTGAAGCTTTCTTT.

This chain joins TRBV13 and TRBJ2-1; no clear D gene. The V gene lost 5 bases and the J gene lost 4 bases, with 12 bases spanning the gap. Germline assignment: CDR1 PRHDT and CDR2 FYEKMQ (reference sequence). CDR3 length equals 14 residues. The CDR3 coding sequence is TGTGCCAGCAGCCCTAGGCGGATGTACAATGAGCAGTTCTTC. This gives the protein CASSPRRMYNEQFF.

V gene TRBV21-1 combines with J gene TRBJ2-7; the D segment call TRBD1 is taken from the table without a DNA check. TRBV21-1 is flagged as a pseudogene. This CDR3 comprises 17 residues. CDR3 DNA: TGTGCCAGCAGCCCCTGGGAGACCGCCTCGCCTCTCTACGAGCAGTACTTC. Encoded protein: CASSPWETASPLYEQYF.

This clonotype was picked up a small number of times. The chain recombines TRBV29-1 with TRBJ2-7; D gene uncertain. The CDR3 spans 11 residues. Germline V gene data show CDR1 as SQVTM and CDR2 as ANQGSEA. V was shortened by 7 bases and J by 2 bases, with 9 bases between the two germline ends. CDR3 amino acids: CSAGGAYEQYF. CDR3 in DNA: TGCAGCGCTGGCGGTGCCTACGAGCAGTACTTC.

This clonotype was seen at least ten times. CDR3: CASSLLETQYF. In nucleotides, the CDR3 is TGTGCCAGCAGTTTATTGGAGACCCAGTACTTC. V is TRBV28 and J is TRBJ2-5; D not certain. V was pared by 1 base and J by 5 bases, with 2 bases between. Germline V CDR1 and CDR2: MDHEN, SYDVKM. The CDR3 runs to 11 residues.

The chain has TRBV12-3 or TRBV12-4 and TRBJ2-1; tentatively, D is TRBD2 (5 bases). CDR3 size: 14 residues. V shed 3 bases and J shed 2 bases, with 8 bases lying between them. CDR3 amino acids: CASSLTRAYNEQFF. The CDR3 nucleotides read TGTGCCAGCAGTTTGACGCGGGCCTACAATGAGCAGTTCTTC.

This clonotype was observed a few times. V usage is TRBV7-9 and J usage is TRBJ2-4; tentatively, D is TRBD2 (6 bases). This CDR3 is built from 14 residues. V lost 5 bases, J lost 5 bases, and 13 bases lay in between. CDR1 SEHNR and CDR2 FQNEAQ come from the germline V gene (reference sequence). CDR3 loop: CASSTWRGENIQYF. CDR3 DNA sequence: TGTGCCAGCAGCACCTGGAGGGGAGAAAACATTCAGTACTTC.

The rearrangement uses TRBV12-5 and TRBJ2-2; 9 bases match TRBD2. The germline V gene encodes CDR1 LGHNT and CDR2 FRNRAP. This CDR3 spans 16 amino acids. V was clipped by 6 bases and J by 7 bases; unmatched bases: 12. The CDR3 DNA is TGTGCTAGTGGAACCCCTAGCGGGATTAGGGGCGGGGAGCTGTTTTTT. Protein sequence: CASGTPSGIRGGELFF.

This clonotype has at least ten counts. The chain couples TRBV4-1 to TRBJ2-3; perhaps TRBD1 as D (6 bases). CDR1 is MGHRA, CDR2 YSYEKL, per germline. CDR3 length equals 17 residues. The V and J ends lost 3 bases and 0 bases respectively, with 16 bases between them. The CDR3 nucleotides read TGCGCCAGCAGCCACGTTCCAGTGGGGGCTAGCACAGATACGCAGTATTTT. It yields the protein CASSHVPVGASTDTQYF.

This clonotype showed up many times. The gene calls are TRBV20-1 and TRBJ2-1; 13 bases map to TRBD2. The germline gives CDR1 DFQATT, CDR2 SNEGSKA (reference sequence). This CDR3 is built from 14 residues. Germline trimming cut 7 bases from V and 3 bases from J; bases unmatched to any gene: 3. CDR3: CSGGLAGVYNEQFF. As DNA, the CDR3 is TGCAGTGGAGGACTAGCGGGAGTCTACAATGAGCAGTTCTTC.

This clonotype has just a few counts. This rearrangement joins TRBV4-3 to TRBJ2-2, with 9 bases matching TRBD2. V lost 0 bases, J lost 6 bases, and 5 bases stayed unmatched. Germline-derived CDR1 and CDR2 are LGHNA and YSLEER. The CDR3 is 16 amino acids. The CDR3 loop is CASSQDSGGRAGELFF. DNA for the CDR3: TGCGCCAGCAGCCAAGATAGCGGGGGCCGGGCCGGGGAGCTGTTTTTT.

The table lists this clonotype with a few counts. V usage is TRBV15 and J usage is TRBJ1-1, with D possibly TRBD1 on 5 matching bases. V lost 0 bases and J 5 bases, leaving 13 bases between the germline ends. The CDR3 has 15 residues. Germline V gene data show CDR1 as LNHNV and CDR2 as YYDKDF (reference sequence). CDR3 sequence (DNA): TGTGCCACCAGCAGAGATTTTGGGGGAAATACTGAAGCTTTCTTT. It yields the protein CATSRDFGGNTEAFF.

A few counts support this clonotype. The chain combines TRBV5-1 with TRBJ1-1; 7 nucleotides line up with TRBD1. The CDR3 runs to 15 residues. Germline CDR1 SGHRS, CDR2 YFSETQ. V lost 0 bases and J lost 2; bases outside the gene matches: 4. This CDR3 is CASSLVYRGNTEAFF. The CDR3 DNA is TGCGCCAGCAGCTTGGTCTACAGGGGAAACACTGAAGCTTTCTTT.

The chain recombines TRBV11-2 with TRBJ2-3; TRBD1 matches 7 bases. The germline V gene encodes CDR1 SGHAT and CDR2 FQNNGV. With V trimmed by 4 bases and J by 2 bases, 18 bases remained unmatched. The CDR3 sequence is 19 residues long. The CDR3 region is CASSSESDRPITPTDTQYF. Here the CDR3 DNA reads TGTGCCAGCAGCTCGGAATCGGACAGGCCCATCACCCCCACAGATACGCAGTATTTT.

In its sample, this clonotype was seen a few times. DNA of the CDR3: TGTGCCAGCAGCCAGACTAGCGGGAGATCCTACAATGAGCAGTTCTTC. This codes for CASSQTSGRSYNEQFF. This chain connects TRBV11-2 to TRBJ2-1; 12 bases line up with TRBD2. J lost 1 base, V lost 5 bases, and 3 bases had no gene match. In germline, CDR1 is SGHAT, CDR2 FQNNGV. This CDR3 is 16 amino acids long.

This chain links TRBV5-6 with TRBJ1-1; unclear D gene. Trimming left V 2 bases short and J 5 bases short, with 10 bases between. Germline loops: CDR1 SGHDT, CDR2 YYEEEE. There are 13 residues in the CDR3. CDR3: CASSFGIGTEAFF. In nucleotides, the CDR3 is TGTGCCAGCAGCTTTGGGATAGGAACTGAAGCTTTCTTT.